The sequence of this T cell receptor beta chain was determined in a study of spatial heterogeneity in lung cancer. Study background: Detected sequences consistently included more beta-chain ones than alpha-chain ones.

Germline-derived CDR1 and CDR2 are MNHEY and SVGAGI. The CDR3 length is 14 residues. V shed 4 bases, J shed 4 bases, and the junction held 4 bases outside the gene matches. Whole-study results and caveats: Mutation counts in tumors were tracked by counts of expanded intratumoral alpha and beta TCRs. Approximate estimated coverage of tumor T cells amounted to about 7% for alpha and approximately 12% for beta chains.

This clonotype has only a few counts. The antigen remains undetermined. Single TCR cDNA molecules each had their own unique molecular identifier. TCRdb fed the 5' RACE reads into MiXCR, producing one record per CDR3 protein. The repertoire holds 4,000 or so distinct CDR3 sequences, with over 7% as singletons. Time point in this sample: sample taken at primary tumor resection. Sequencing covered unsorted whole RNA taken from tumor, nontumor lung or frozen PBMC. This sequence was found in a male donor with early-stage non-small cell lung cancer. The sequencing here drew on lung tumor tissue, taken at surgery. The V call is TRBV6-5, the J call TRBJ2-7; TRBD1 matches at 10 bases. CDR3 residues: CASSSRDRGYEQYF. The CDR3 DNA reads TGTGCCAGCAGTTCCCGGGACAGGGGATACGAGCAGTACTTC.